This T cell receptor (beta chain) was sequenced during a study of T cell clonality in common variable immunodeficiency. Control and CVID samples contributed equal amounts of genomic DNA. Here immunoSEQ multiplex PCR was the method, and the copy in TCRdb shows in-frame clones only, minus some. The repertoire shows under 45,000 clones, none seen only once; the top ten take approximately 4%. This clone was counted many times. The CDR3 end falls 3 residues outside the read, so it is completed with the germline J gene. The germline V gene encodes CDR1 LNHDA and CDR2 SQIVND (reference sequence). This CDR3 is built from 13 residues. J gave up 5 bases and V 5 bases, and 2 bases lay outside the gene matches.

The V call is TRBV19, the J call TRBJ2-7; 11 bases are shared with TRBD2. The specimen sequenced was peripheral blood mononuclear cells. The sequence was collected from a person aged 18 to 75 in good health. The CDR3 region is CASSGTSGNEQYF. CDR3 DNA (partial): TGTGCCAGTAGTGGGACTAGCGGAAACGAG.